This T cell receptor (beta chain) stems from a study of cytomegalovirus exposure and HLA in healthy donors. Points from the study as a whole: Of the V segments, some could not be distinguished, including TRBV6-2 and TRBV6-3, and were excluded. The classifier was said to identify cytomegalovirus status with high specificity and sensitivity. Many donors shared some public TCRs, even though most TCR sequences were rare.

PCR amplification relied on 60 Vbeta primers (plus 13 Jbeta primers). Study processing details: In a later analysis, of around 85 million unique beta chains, roughly 10 million appeared in at least two donors. This table comes from immunoSEQ multiplex PCR, and its TCRdb copy is limited to in-frame clones, with some not included. The DNA gave D and trimming, while V, J and clone size come from that table. The data show about 46,000 clones, and the top ten clones hold approximately 1%. The ends lost 8 bases at V and 7 bases at J; junction bases unmatched: 16. There are 16 residues in the CDR3. Germline CDR1 reads MGHDK; CDR2 reads SYGVNS. Comments on this clone: Its antigen is currently unknown.

The chain combines TRBV25-1 with TRBJ2-1; 8 bases line up with TRBD2. The source of this sequence is a woman between 40 and 55 years old in good health and CMV-seronegative. Sequencing was done on a sample of PBMCs. The chain's CDR3 is CASPDRLAGRRNEQFF. The CDR3, as DNA: TGTGCCAGCCCAGACAGATTAGCGGGAAGACGGAATGAGCAGTTCTTC. The whole variable domain, remainder taken from reference TRBV25-1 and TRBJ2-1, is EADIYQTPRYLVIGTGKKITLECSQTMGHDKMYWYQQDPGMELHLIHYSYGVNSTEKGDLSSESTVSRIRTEHFPLTLESARPSHTSQYLCASPDRLAGRRNEQFFGPGTRLTVL.